This T cell receptor (beta chain) came from a study of T cells in Graves' hyperthyroidism and ophthalmopathy. Points from the study as a whole: The majority of expanded thyroid clonotypes above 0.001 also appeared in blood.

Germline CDR1 and CDR2: LGHNA and YNFKEQ. The junction had 4 bases not matched to a gene; V was cut back by 5 bases and J by 2 bases. CDR3 length: 14 residues. Amplified regions were TCR beta CDR3 sequences from RNA transcripts. The HTBI primer set was used in a first-round RT-PCR of the TCR CDR3. TCRdb re-called the multiplex PCR reads through MiXCR, storing one row per CDR3 protein. The repertoire holds 100,000 to 130,000 distinct CDR3 sequences, with more than 15% as singletons. This clonotype was picked up many times. As yet, its antigen is unknown. Uncontrolled infections, other autoimmune diseases, pregnancy or lactation led to exclusion of patients.

This chain uses TRBV4-2 with TRBJ2-3; 7 nucleotides agree with TRBD2. The source material was blood. The TCR originated in a woman aged 45-59 years with Graves' hyperthyroidism. The CDR3 sequence: CASSGLAVTDTQYF. In DNA, the CDR3 is TGTGCCAGCAGCGGTCTAGCGGTCACAGATACGCAGTATTTT.